What follows are 20 T cell receptor beta chains derived from one specimen sequenced in a study of shared T cell receptors in the human thymus. Sequenced by immunoSEQ multiplex PCR; TCRdb stores in-frame clones only, minus some. The table records hundreds of thousands of clones, over 75% of them present only once. This sample also appeared in a second study, on human thymus T cells.

The sample taken for sequencing was thymocytes. The receptors stem from a girl in the first two years of life with a congenital heart defect.

This rearrangement joins TRBV29-1 to TRBJ1-1; D is possibly TRBD1 (6 bases). In germline, CDR1 is SQVTM, CDR2 ANQGSEA. Trimming cost V 7 bases and J 0 bases, with 24 bases left between them. The CDR3 has 17 amino acids. In DNA, the CDR3 is TGCAGCGCCATCCCGACAGGCAAATGCGACATGAACACTGAAGCTTTCTTT. It codes for CSAIPTGKCDMNTEAFF.

V gene TRBV6-5 combines with J gene TRBJ2-5; 7 nucleotides line up with TRBD2. The V gene end was trimmed by 5 bases and the J gene end by 3 bases; junction bases not matched to a gene: 9. CDR1 is MNHEY and CDR2 is SVGAGI in the germline V gene. This CDR3 has 15 residues. In nucleotides, the CDR3 is TGTGCCAGCAGTACGTGCGGGCGGGAGAAAGAGACCCAGTACTTC. Encoded protein: CASSTCGREKETQYF.

This chain connects TRBV6-1 to TRBJ2-7, with D tentatively TRBD2 (6 bases). CDR3 length: 12 amino acids. V gave up 10 bases and J gave up 5 bases, with 15 bases separating them. Germline CDR1 is MNHNS and CDR2 is SASEGT. The CDR3 loop is CANQEGEDEQYF. CDR3 nucleotide sequence: TGTGCCAACCAAGAAGGGGAGGACGAGCAGTACTTC.

This chain links TRBV28 with TRBJ2-7; TRBD1 agrees at 9 bases. Losses at the gene ends were 4 bases for V and 7 bases for J; bases not matched to a gene: 14. The CDR3 runs 16 residues. Germline V gene data show CDR1 as MDHEN and CDR2 as SYDVKM. The CDR3 loop reads CASSSHPGQGTWEQYF. The DNA for the CDR3 is TGTGCCAGCAGTTCCCACCCGGGACAGGGTACATGGGAGCAGTACTTC. Supplemented by reference TRBV28 and TRBJ2-7, the full variable domain reads DVKVTQSSRYLVKRTGEKVFLECVQDMDHENMFWYRQDPGLGLRLIYFSYDVKMKEKGDIPEGYSVSREKKERFSLILESASTNQTSMYLCASSSHPGQGTWEQYFGPGTRLTVT.

This clone was seen only once. CDR3 DNA: TGCGCCAGCAGCCAAGTACAGGGAGTTGACTACACCTTC. It encodes CASSQVQGVDYTF. The rearrangement joins TRBV4-1 to TRBJ1-2; a possible D gene is TRBD1 (6 bases). The CDR3 covers 13 residues. The V end was cut by 1 base, the J end by 10 bases, with 13 bases between. Germline loops: CDR1 MGHRA, CDR2 YSYEKL.

The chain uses TRBV2 and TRBJ1-6; 7 positions agree with TRBD1. Germline trimming cut 2 bases from V and 6 bases from J; bases unmatched to any gene: 16. The germline V gene has CDR1 SNHLY and CDR2 FYNNEI. There are 19 residues in the CDR3. The CDR3 DNA sequence: TGTGCCAGCAGTGAATCGTTAGAGACAGGGCCCGTCGGTAATTCACCCCTCCACTTT. Protein product: CASSESLETGPVGNSPLHF.

There are a few counts of this clone. This chain connects TRBV28 to TRBJ1-1; D is undetermined. The germline V and J ends were trimmed by 4 bases and 2 bases, with 14 bases remaining between them. Germline lookup yields CDR1 MDHEN and CDR2 SYDVKM. This CDR3 is 15 amino acids long. Here the CDR3 reads CASSSGGIRNTEAFF. In nucleotides, the CDR3 is TGTGCCAGCAGTTCAGGCGGGATTCGTAACACTGAAGCTTTCTTT.

This chain connects TRBV28 to TRBJ1-6; D remains unclear. The CDR3 contains 15 residues. Germline V CDR1 and CDR2: MDHEN, SYDVKM. V dropped 6 bases and J dropped 1 base, with 10 bases sitting between them. DNA for the CDR3: TGTGCCAGCAGGGAGAGGGAATCCTATAATTCACCCCTCCACTTT. This codes for CASRERESYNSPLHF.

This sequence joins TRBV6-5 and TRBJ2-5, with D perhaps TRBD1 (5 bases). The V and J ends lost 2 bases and 5 bases respectively, with 12 bases between them. This CDR3 is built from 14 residues. Germline CDR1 MNHEY, CDR2 SVGAGI. The chain's CDR3 is CASSYRRVGETQYF. In DNA form, the CDR3 reads TGTGCCAGCAGTTACCGCAGGGTTGGGGAGACCCAGTACTTC.

This clone showed up just once. An end of the junction does not agree with germline; a read error may underlie this. The CDR3, as DNA: TGTGCCAGCAGCTCAACCCGGGGAACTGAAACTTTCTTT. This encodes CASSSTRGTETFF. This sequence joins TRBV7-6 and TRBJ1-1, with D uncertain. Germline V gene sequence: CDR1 SGHVS, CDR2 FNYEAQ. The CDR3 contains 13 residues.

This clone was seen a few times. The gene calls are TRBV27 and TRBJ2-1, with TRBD1 as a possible D gene (6 bases). Trimming took off 5 bases at V and 5 bases at J, with 16 bases between the two ends. The germline V gene encodes CDR1 MNHEY and CDR2 SMNVEV (reference sequence). The CDR3 totals 15 residues. The CDR3 reads CASSTGQEDHNEQFF. The CDR3 DNA reads TGTGCCAGCAGTACGGGACAAGAGGACCACAATGAGCAGTTCTTC.

In its sample, this clone was seen a few times. The rearrangement links TRBV4-3 to TRBJ2-6; 10 nucleotides align to TRBD2. This CDR3 has 22 amino acids. Trimming removed 0 bases from V and 0 bases from J; junction bases left unmatched: 14. Germline loops: CDR1 LGHNA, CDR2 YSLEER. The CDR3 loop reads CASSQDDRTSGFHHSGANVLTF. The CDR3 region has the DNA TGCGCCAGCAGCCAAGACGACAGGACTAGCGGTTTCCACCACTCTGGGGCCAACGTCCTGACTTTC.

This clone was found once. The chain is built from TRBV14 and TRBJ1-2, with TRBD1 matching 7 bases. Germline lookup yields CDR1 SGHDN and CDR2 FVKESK. CDR3 size: 16 residues. V lost 0 bases, J lost 8 bases, and 12 bases stayed unmatched. For the CDR3, the DNA is TGTGCCAGCAGCCAAGATCCTCCCGGCAAGGGGGCGGGCTACACCTTC. The encoded protein is CASSQDPPGKGAGYTF.

The rearrangement joins TRBV7-2 to TRBJ2-3; perhaps TRBD2 as D (6 bases). The germline V gene has CDR1 SGHTA and CDR2 FQGNSA. The CDR3 length is 15 residues. V was pared by 2 bases and J by 0 bases, with 9 bases between. The CDR3 DNA follows: TGTGCCAGCAGCTTACGGGGGAGAAGCACAGATACGCAGTATTTT. This gives the protein CASSLRGRSTDTQYF. The full variable domain, rest sourced from reference TRBV7-2 and TRBJ2-3, is GAGVSQSPSNKVTEKGKDVELRCDPISGHTALYWYRQSLGQGLEFLIYFQGNSAPDKSGLPSDRFSAERTGGSVSTLTIQRTQQEDSAVYLCASSLRGRSTDTQYFGPGTRLTVL.

This chain links TRBV28 with TRBJ1-3; the match to TRBD1 covers 8 bases. V was pared by 5 bases and J by 4 bases, with 7 bases of the junction left unmatched. The CDR3 covers 15 residues. Germline V gene lookup returns CDR1 MDHEN and CDR2 SYDVKM. The CDR3 loop reads CASSLRGLAGNTIYF. Here the CDR3 DNA reads TGTGCCAGCAGTCTCAGGGGGCTAGCAGGAAACACCATATATTTT.

The rearrangement joins TRBV5-4 to TRBJ2-1; 12 positions match TRBD2. The germline V gene has CDR1 SGHNT and CDR2 YYREEE (reference sequence). The CDR3 totals 17 residues. The junction had 9 bases not matched to a gene; V was cut back by 4 bases and J by 4 bases. CDR3 loop: CASSGGRTSGVYNEQFF. CDR3 coding DNA: TGTGCCAGCAGCGGGGGACGGACTAGCGGGGTGTACAATGAGCAGTTCTTC.

The CDR3 DNA sequence: TGTGCCAGCAGCTTAATCCGGGACAGGGTCAGCTACACCTTC. Protein product: CASSLIRDRVSYTF. The genes are TRBV7-2 and TRBJ1-2, with TRBD1 matching over 9 bases. There are 14 residues in the CDR3. Germline trimming cut 2 bases from V and 9 bases from J; bases unmatched to any gene: 7. Germline V CDR1 and CDR2: SGHTA, FQGNSA.

J is TRBJ2-1 and V is TRBV14; perhaps TRBD2 as D (5 bases). Germline assignment: CDR1 SGHDN and CDR2 FVKESK. The CDR3 loop spans 17 amino acids. Trimming removed 4 bases at V and 0 bases at J, with 16 bases between. CDR3 loop: CASSRQTSPSSYNEQFF. The DNA of the CDR3 is TGTGCCAGCAGCCGACAAACTAGTCCGAGCTCCTACAATGAGCAGTTCTTC. The full variable domain, its missing parts supplied by reference TRBV14 and TRBJ2-1, is EAGVTQFPSHSVIEKGQTVTLRCDPISGHDNLYWYRRVMGKEIKFLLHFVKESKQDESGMPNNRFLAERTGGTYSTLKVQPAELEDSGVYFCASSRQTSPSSYNEQFFGPGTRLTVL.

This clone was observed once. The V and J genes are TRBV29-1 and TRBJ1-1, with D perhaps TRBD1 (5 bases). Germline CDR1 SQVTM, CDR2 ANQGSEA. This CDR3 comprises 13 residues. The V gene lost 7 bases and the J gene lost 4 bases, with 16 bases spanning the gap. The CDR3 protein is CSGQGTKGTEAFF. The CDR3 coding sequence is TGCAGCGGGCAGGGTACGAAGGGCACTGAAGCTTTCTTT.

With respect to this clone: Distinct nucleotide sequences in the sample also encode this CDR3. The J gene is TRBJ1-6, the V gene TRBV27; D not certain. Germline V gene sequence: CDR1 MNHEY, CDR2 SMNVEV (reference sequence). V was clipped by 2 bases and J by 6 bases, with 2 bases between them. This CDR3 has 12 amino acids. DNA of the CDR3: TGTGCCAGCAGTTTACTTAATTCACCCCTCCACTTT. It encodes CASSLLNSPLHF.